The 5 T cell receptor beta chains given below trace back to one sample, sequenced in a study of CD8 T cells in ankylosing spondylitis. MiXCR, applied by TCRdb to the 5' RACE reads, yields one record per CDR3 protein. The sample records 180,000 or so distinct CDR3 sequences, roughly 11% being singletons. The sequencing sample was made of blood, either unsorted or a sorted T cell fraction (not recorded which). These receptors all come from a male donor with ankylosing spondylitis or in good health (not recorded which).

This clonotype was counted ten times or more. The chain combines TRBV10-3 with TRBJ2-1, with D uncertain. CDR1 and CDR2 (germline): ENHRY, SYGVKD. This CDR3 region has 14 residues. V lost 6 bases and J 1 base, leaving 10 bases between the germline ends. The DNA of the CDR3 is TGTGCCATCAGGCTCGAGGAATCCTACAATGAGCAGTTCTTC. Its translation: CAIRLEESYNEQFF.

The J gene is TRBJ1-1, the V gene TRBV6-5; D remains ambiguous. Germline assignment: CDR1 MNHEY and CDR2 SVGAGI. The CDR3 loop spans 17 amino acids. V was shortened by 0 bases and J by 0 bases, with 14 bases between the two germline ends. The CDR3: CASSYSRAAIVNTEAFF. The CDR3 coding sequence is TGTGCCAGCAGTTACTCGAGGGCAGCGATTGTGAACACTGAAGCTTTCTTT.

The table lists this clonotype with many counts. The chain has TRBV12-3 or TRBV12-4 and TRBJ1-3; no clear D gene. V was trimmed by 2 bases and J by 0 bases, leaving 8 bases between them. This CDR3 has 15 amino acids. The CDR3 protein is CASSLSANSGNTIYF. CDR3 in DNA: TGTGCCAGCAGTTTATCCGCTAACTCTGGAAACACCATATATTTT.

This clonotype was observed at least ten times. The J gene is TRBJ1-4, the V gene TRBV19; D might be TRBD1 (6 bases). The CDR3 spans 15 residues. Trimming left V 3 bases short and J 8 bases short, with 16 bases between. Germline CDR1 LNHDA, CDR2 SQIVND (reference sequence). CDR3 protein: CASSIPTGMEEKLFF. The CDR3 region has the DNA TGTGCCAGTAGTATTCCTACAGGGATGGAAGAAAAACTGTTTTTT.

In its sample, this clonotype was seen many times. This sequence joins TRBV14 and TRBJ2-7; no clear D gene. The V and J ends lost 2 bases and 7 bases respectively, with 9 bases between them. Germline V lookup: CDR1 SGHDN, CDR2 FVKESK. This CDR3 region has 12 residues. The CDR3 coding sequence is TGTGCCAGCAGCCAATACAGCACGGAGCAGTACTTC. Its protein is CASSQYSTEQYF.